The next 27 T cell receptor beta chains were all read from a single sample in a study of HIV-infected children after antiretroviral therapy interruption. Stated treatment: PENTA 11 planned treatment interruption arm or continuous ART arm. RNA-based 3' RACE libraries used unique molecular identifiers. From the 3' RACE reads, TCRdb called clonotypes with MiXCR, one entry per CDR3 protein. The sample holds tens of thousands of distinct CDR3 sequences; 4.3% are singletons and the top ten take roughly 0.7%. The starting material was CD45RA+ CD4+ T cells from PBMCs, pooled from several time points, obtained from a donor given antiretroviral therapy, either interrupted or continuous. Subset indicated: naive CD4+ CD45RA+ CD45RO- T cells. These receptor sequences come from a pool of human donors with HIV.

Only a few counts were recorded for this clonotype. The chain carries TRBV21-1 and TRBJ2-7; the D call of TRBD1 is as the table states it, not checked on the DNA. TRBV21-1 is reported as a pseudogene. The CDR3 extends over 17 amino acids. For the CDR3, the DNA is TGTGCCAGCAGCAACGTAGATGGGACCGTGCCCCCCTACGAGCAGTACTTC. Residues: CASSNVDGTVPPYEQYF.

This clonotype was seen only a few times. The rearrangement joins TRBV3-1 to TRBJ1-1; D unresolved. The CDR3 length is 14 residues. Trimming pared 1 base from V and 5 bases from J, leaving 11 bases between. Germline CDR1 is LGHDT and CDR2 is YNNKEL (reference sequence). The DNA for the CDR3 is TGTGCCAGCAGCCAAGGTCTAGTCGGGACTGAAGCTTTCTTT. As protein: CASSQGLVGTEAFF. Supplemented by reference TRBV3-1 and TRBJ1-1, the full variable domain reads DTAVSQTPKYLVTQMGNDKSIKCEQNLGHDTMYWYKQDSKKFLKIMFSYNNKELIINETVPNRFSPKSPDKAHLNLHINSLELGDSAVYFCASSQGLVGTEAFFGQGTRLTVV.

In this sample, this clonotype is medium-sized. The chain joins TRBV12-3 or TRBV12-4 to TRBJ1-1; tentative D call: TRBD1 (5 bases). Between the trimmed V and J ends, which lost 2 bases and 2 bases, there was a span of 6 bases. The CDR3 has 13 residues. CDR3 sequence reads: CASSLQGNTEAFF. The CDR3 DNA reads TGTGCCAGCAGTTTACAGGGTAACACTGAAGCTTTCTTT.

In this sample, this clonotype turned up many times. The chain is built from TRBV5-1 and TRBJ2-3; 7 nucleotides align to TRBD2. CDR3 size: 13 residues. The germline CDR1 and CDR2 sequences are SGHRS and YFSETQ. V shed 0 bases and J 7 bases; nucleotides not matched to a gene: 2. CDR3: CASSLEAGNTQYF. CDR3 nucleotides: TGCGCCAGCAGCTTGGAAGCGGGAAATACGCAGTATTTT.

This clonotype was observed many times. The V and J genes are TRBV20-1 and TRBJ2-1; D not certain. This CDR3 is 15 amino acids long. Trimming removed 5 bases from V and 0 bases from J, with 14 bases in between. Germline values: CDR1 DFQATT, CDR2 SNEGSKA (reference sequence). Written as DNA, the CDR3 is TGCAGTGCTGAGAGCGCTACCAGCTCCTACAATGAGCAGTTCTTC. Protein product: CSAESATSSYNEQFF.

The table lists this clonotype with many counts. J is TRBJ1-4 and V is TRBV7-2, with D uncertain. The germline gives CDR1 SGHTA, CDR2 FQGNSA. With 4 bases removed from V and 0 bases from J, the gap between germline ends came to 9 bases. The CDR3 loop spans 15 amino acids. In DNA, the CDR3 is TGTGCCAGCAGCTCCCGGCTTGCAACTAATGAAAAACTGTTTTTT. Residues: CASSSRLATNEKLFF.

There are a few counts of this clonotype. This chain connects TRBV12-3 or TRBV12-4 to TRBJ1-4; D is unclear. V was shortened by 5 bases and J by 3 bases, with 10 bases between the two germline ends. There are 14 residues in the CDR3. CDR3 loop: CASSPHSPNEKLFF. For the CDR3, the DNA is TGTGCCAGCAGTCCTCATAGCCCTAATGAAAAACTGTTTTTT.

This clonotype was seen a handful of times. The genes are TRBV4-2 and TRBJ2-7; 11 positions agree with TRBD2. Germline CDR1 and CDR2: LGHNA and YNFKEQ. This CDR3 has 15 residues. V trimming: 0 bases; J trimming: 6 bases; junction bases outside the gene matches: 4. The CDR3 coding sequence is TGTGCCAGCAGCCAAGAACTAGCGGGGGTGAGCGAGCAGTACTTC. Protein sequence: CASSQELAGVSEQYF.

This clonotype was found many times. This rearrangement joins TRBV20-1 to TRBJ1-1; TRBD1 might be the D (6 bases). CDR1 is DFQATT and CDR2 is SNEGSKA in the germline V gene (reference sequence). V lost 4 bases to trimming and J lost 3 bases, with 18 bases between them. The CDR3 sequence is 15 residues long. This CDR3 reads CSANREPLGDTEAFF. CDR3 in DNA: TGCAGTGCTAACAGGGAACCTTTAGGGGACACTGAAGCTTTCTTT.

The sample holds many counts of this clonotype. The CDR3 DNA is TGTGCCAGCAGTGAAGTCGGGGACACAGATACGCAGTATTTT. It codes for CASSEVGDTDTQYF. The chain joins TRBV6-1 to TRBJ2-3, with D perhaps TRBD2 (5 bases). CDR3 length: 14 amino acids. Germline CDR1 MNHNS, CDR2 SASEGT. Between the trimmed V and J ends, which lost 1 base and 2 bases, there was a span of 7 bases.

The rearrangement uses TRBV19 and TRBJ1-6; D is undetermined. CDR1 and CDR2 from the germline V gene are LNHDA and SQIVND (reference sequence). The V gene lost 4 bases and the J gene lost 8 bases, with 9 bases spanning the gap. This CDR3 region has 13 residues. The CDR3 nucleotides are TGTGCCAGTAGTAGCGACGTAGATTCACCCCTCCACTTT. It codes for CASSSDVDSPLHF.

This clonotype was seen ten or more times. The chain has TRBV7-2 and TRBJ1-2, with 7 positions matching TRBD1. J was trimmed by 5 bases and V by 6 bases; bases with no gene match: 6. The CDR3 sequence is 13 residues long. The germline CDR1 and CDR2 sequences are SGHTA and FQGNSA. The CDR3 DNA sequence: TGTGCCAGCAGTCTGGACAGGACGTATGGCTACACCTTC. Protein: CASSLDRTYGYTF.

This clonotype is medium-sized by share. V and J are TRBV19 and TRBJ1-2; unclear D gene. The CDR3 is 14 amino acids. Between the trimmed V and J ends, which lost 3 bases and 5 bases, there was a span of 13 bases. Germline loops: CDR1 LNHDA, CDR2 SQIVND (reference sequence). The CDR3 is CASSILGSLYGYTF. The CDR3 nucleotides read TGTGCCAGTAGTATCCTGGGCAGCCTTTATGGCTACACCTTC. Variable domain in full (rest from reference TRBV19 and TRBJ1-2): DGGITQSPKYLFRKEGQNVTLSCEQNLNHDAMYWYRQDPGQGLRLIYYSQIVNDFQKGDIAEGYSVSREKKESFPLTVTSAQKNPTAFYLCASSILGSLYGYTFGSGTRLTVV.

This clonotype was recorded at least ten times. J is TRBJ1-5 and V is TRBV4-2; D is undetermined. The CDR3 covers 15 residues. The V gene's germline CDR1 is LGHNA and CDR2 YNFKEQ. V gave up 3 bases and J gave up 0 bases, with 9 bases separating them. The CDR3 DNA is TGTGCCAGCAGCCACGACGGTAATAGCAATCAGCCCCAGCATTTT. This gives the protein CASSHDGNSNQPQHF.

This clonotype has a count of ten or more. The chain employs TRBV3-1 and TRBJ2-7, with D uncertain. V dropped 4 bases and J dropped 1 base, with 5 bases sitting between them. The germline V gene encodes CDR1 LGHDT and CDR2 YNNKEL (reference sequence). This CDR3 spans 12 amino acids. CDR3 sequence reads: CASSRGSYEQYF. The CDR3 coding sequence is TGTGCCAGCAGCCGCGGATCCTACGAGCAGTACTTC.

This clonotype has ten or more counts. The chain links TRBV7-7 to TRBJ2-3; 9 nucleotides line up with TRBD2. Germline V gene data show CDR1 as SSHAT and CDR2 as FNYEAQ (reference sequence). The CDR3 spans 17 residues. V was pared by 5 bases and J by 6 bases, with 15 bases of the junction left unmatched. CDR3 residues: CASSPAFSSGARDTQYF. CDR3 nucleotide sequence: TGTGCCAGCAGCCCAGCCTTCTCTAGCGGGGCTCGGGATACGCAGTATTTT.

This clonotype was seen ten or more times. The chain combines TRBV11-1 with TRBJ2-1; no reliable D call. Germline assignment: CDR1 SGHAT and CDR2 FQDESV (reference sequence). Trimming removed 1 base from V and 4 bases from J, with 11 bases in between. This CDR3 region has 15 residues. This CDR3 reads CASSLGLTLYNEQFF. The CDR3 DNA sequence: TGTGCCAGCAGCTTAGGCCTCACCCTTTACAATGAGCAGTTCTTC.

This clonotype was detected ten times or more. This chain uses TRBV20-1 with TRBJ2-7, with 7 bases matching TRBD1. Looked up from germline, CDR1 is DFQATT and CDR2 is SNEGSKA (reference sequence). The CDR3 loop spans 14 amino acids. V gave up 2 bases and J gave up 0 bases; unmatched junction bases: 4. The CDR3 sequence: CSARTGVSSYEQYF. CDR3 coding DNA: TGCAGTGCTAGAACAGGGGTCTCCTCCTACGAGCAGTACTTC.

This clonotype was counted ten times or more. The chain combines TRBV5-1 with TRBJ2-1; 8 bases line up with TRBD1. Trimming cost V 4 bases and J 5 bases; bases outside gene matches: 8. The CDR3 is 15 amino acids. Germline CDR1 reads SGHRS; CDR2 reads YFSETQ. For the CDR3, the DNA is TGCGCCAGCAGCACAGACAGGGGCGGCGACAATGAGCAGTTCTTC. This codes for CASSTDRGGDNEQFF.

This clonotype was detected a few times. This chain joins TRBV20-1 and TRBJ2-7; 10 bases line up with TRBD1. Germline values: CDR1 DFQATT, CDR2 SNEGSKA (reference sequence). The trim removed 6 bases at V and 3 bases at J, leaving 5 bases unmatched. CDR3 length: 13 amino acids. This CDR3 is CSAPRDRGYEQYF. CDR3 DNA: TGCAGTGCCCCCCGGGACAGGGGCTACGAGCAGTACTTC.

In this sample, this clonotype turned up a few times. The V and J genes are TRBV7-3 and TRBJ2-1, with TRBD2 matching over 10 bases. V lost 5 bases and J lost 4; bases outside the gene matches: 5. The CDR3 spans 15 residues. Germline assignment: CDR1 SGHTA and CDR2 FQGTGA. CDR3 nucleotides: TGTGCCAGCAGCGCAGCTAGCGGGGGTTACAATGAGCAGTTCTTC. Amino acid sequence: CASSAASGGYNEQFF.

This clonotype came up many times. The chain is built from TRBV3-1 and TRBJ1-2; D may be TRBD1 (5 bases). The germline CDR1 and CDR2 sequences are LGHDT and YNNKEL (reference sequence). CDR3 length: 15 residues. With 0 bases removed from V and 4 bases from J, the gap between germline ends came to 12 bases. For the CDR3, the DNA is TGTGCCAGCAGCCAAGATGATCGGGGCACCTATGGCTACACCTTC. Protein product: CASSQDDRGTYGYTF.

The table lists this clonotype with many counts. The V gene is TRBV3-1, the J gene TRBJ2-2; tentative D call: TRBD1 (5 bases). Trimming removed 4 bases from V and 6 bases from J, with 15 bases in between. This CDR3 comprises 15 residues. Germline V lookup: CDR1 LGHDT, CDR2 YNNKEL (reference sequence). In nucleotides, the CDR3 is TGTGCCAGCAGCCCCCGACAGACCTACCCCGGGGAGCTGTTTTTT. This sequence encodes CASSPRQTYPGELFF.

This clonotype was observed a handful of times. In DNA, the CDR3 is TGTGCCAGCAGCGTAGGGGGACAGGCCGTCTACAATGAGCAGTTCTTC. It specifies CASSVGGQAVYNEQFF. The V and J genes are TRBV9 and TRBJ2-1, with 8 bases lining up with TRBD1. Germline-derived CDR1 and CDR2 are SGDLS and YYNGEE. This CDR3 has 16 residues. V lost 0 bases and J lost 3; bases outside the gene matches: 5.

At least ten counts were recorded for this clonotype. This chain connects TRBV5-1 to TRBJ1-1, with D possibly matching TRBD1 (5 bases). The CDR3 is made up of 17 amino acids. Between the trimmed V and J ends, which lost 3 bases and 5 bases, there was a span of 23 bases. Germline assignment: CDR1 SGHRS and CDR2 YFSETQ. The CDR3 DNA sequence: TGCGCCAGCAGCTGGAGAGGGCGTGGGGACCGTGAGACTGAAGCTTTCTTT. It codes for CASSWRGRGDRETEAFF.

This clonotype was found many times. The genes are TRBV3-1 and TRBJ2-5, with 7 bases matching TRBD2. The CDR3 has 13 residues. Germline V gene lookup returns CDR1 LGHDT and CDR2 YNNKEL (reference sequence). Trimming cost V 3 bases and J 4 bases; bases outside gene matches: 2. The CDR3 protein is CASSQPGGETQYF. The DNA of the CDR3 is TGTGCCAGCAGCCAGCCGGGAGGAGAGACCCAGTACTTC.

Ten or more counts support this clonotype. This chain uses TRBV11-3 with TRBJ2-3; a possible D gene is TRBD2 (5 bases). This CDR3 has 14 amino acids. Per germline, CDR1 SGHNT and CDR2 YENEEA. The V end lost 5 bases, the J end lost 6 bases, and 15 bases lay between the germline ends. CDR3 bases: TGTGCCAGCAGCCGCATCGGAGGACCCGATACGCAGTATTTT. This codes for CASSRIGGPDTQYF. Drawing the rest from reference TRBV11-3 and TRBJ2-3, the complete variable domain is EAGVVQSPRYKIIEKKQPVAFWCNPISGHNTLYWYLQNLGQGPELLIRYENEEAVDDSQLPKDRFSAERLKGVDSTLKIQPAELGDSAVYLCASSRIGGPDTQYFGPGTRLTVL.